The 25 T cell receptor beta chains in this list originate from one sample, sequenced in a study of T cell repertoires in cytomegalovirus infection. MiXCR, applied by TCRdb to the reads, yields one record per CDR3 protein. The sample lists about 740,000 distinct CDR3 sequences, 35% occurring once. What was sequenced was PBMCs. The receptors stem from a human donor in good health (CMV status not recorded). Some clones in this sample may be carry-over from other donors' samples.

J is TRBJ2-1 and V is TRBV5-5, with 8 positions matching TRBD2. Trimming at V came to 1 base and at J to 4 bases, leaving 10 bases not matched to a gene. The CDR3 runs to 17 residues. The germline CDR1 and CDR2 sequences are SGHKS and YYEKEE (reference sequence). The CDR3 sequence is CASSLPSGSGGYNEQFF. For the CDR3, the DNA is TGTGCCAGCAGCTTGCCCAGCGGGAGTGGGGGATACAATGAGCAGTTCTTC.

A few counts support this clonotype. This chain uses TRBV6-1 with TRBJ1-1; unclear D gene. The CDR3 covers 11 residues. V lost 1 base and J 7 bases, leaving 4 bases between the germline ends. Germline values: CDR1 MNHNS, CDR2 SASEGT. The CDR3 DNA sequence: TGTGCCAGCAGTGAAGTCGTTGAAGCTTTCTTT. Translated: CASSEVVEAFF.

This clonotype was observed a handful of times. The gene calls are TRBV14 and TRBJ2-7; D is tentatively TRBD1 or TRBD2 (6 bases each). This CDR3 region has 15 residues. Germline CDR1 is SGHDN and CDR2 is FVKESK. The germline V and J ends were trimmed by 1 base and 4 bases, with 14 bases remaining between them. CDR3 coding DNA: TGTGCCAGCAGCCAAGGTTACGGGGGCGGATACGAGCAGTACTTC. Protein sequence: CASSQGYGGGYEQYF. Combining the CDR3 with reference TRBV14 and TRBJ2-7 gives the whole variable domain EAGVTQFPSHSVIEKGQTVTLRCDPISGHDNLYWYRRVMGKEIKFLLHFVKESKQDESGMPNNRFLAERTGGTYSTLKVQPAELEDSGVYFCASSQGYGGGYEQYFGPGTRLTVT.

This rearrangement joins TRBV10-3 to TRBJ2-1; 10 bases are a match to TRBD2. There are 15 residues in the CDR3. The germline CDR1 and CDR2 sequences are ENHRY and SYGVKD. Trimming at V came to 3 bases and at J to 8 bases, leaving 7 bases not matched to a gene. CDR3 bases: TGTGCCATCAGTGATTCGTCTAGCGGGGGCTATGAGCAGTTCTTC. This encodes CAISDSSSGGYEQFF.

This clonotype was counted a few times. The chain carries TRBV28 and TRBJ1-1; the D gene is possibly TRBD1 (5 bases). This CDR3 has 15 amino acids. CDR1 and CDR2 (germline): MDHEN, SYDVKM. V lost 5 bases, J lost 1 base, and 14 bases lay in between. CDR3 in amino acids: CASSLPGPSNTEAFF. CDR3 DNA: TGTGCCAGCAGTCTTCCGGGACCCTCGAACACTGAAGCTTTCTTT.

This chain links TRBV10-3 with TRBJ1-5; 12 nucleotides agree with TRBD1. The CDR3 sequence is 18 residues long. CDR1 is ENHRY and CDR2 is SYGVKD in the germline V gene. V was pared by 6 bases and J by 1 base, with 10 bases of the junction left unmatched. CDR3 loop: CAISNRDRGQGSNQPQHF. The CDR3 nucleotides are TGTGCCATCAGCAACCGGGACAGGGGGCAGGGGAGCAATCAGCCCCAGCATTTT.

The CDR3: CASRQVGLYEKLFF. CDR3 nucleotide sequence: TGTGCCAGCAGGCAGGTTGGGCTATATGAAAAACTGTTTTTT. V is TRBV28 and J is TRBJ1-4; unclear D gene. V dropped 6 bases and J dropped 6 bases, with 14 bases sitting between them. This CDR3 is built from 14 residues. In germline, CDR1 is MDHEN, CDR2 SYDVKM.

The rearrangement links TRBV7-4 to TRBJ1-1; D uncertain. The germline V gene encodes CDR1 SGHVT and CDR2 SQSDAQ. The CDR3 length is 13 residues. The V end was cut by 7 bases, the J end by 1 base, with 10 bases between. CDR3 protein: CASTFGGNTEAFF. The CDR3 nucleotides read TGTGCCAGCACCTTCGGCGGGAACACTGAAGCTTTCTTT.

The CDR3 sequence is CASKSSGRYYEQYF. CDR3 bases: TGTGCCAGCAAATCGAGCGGGAGGTACTACGAGCAGTACTTC. This rearrangement joins TRBV6-6 to TRBJ2-7; the match to TRBD2 covers 9 bases. V dropped 7 bases and J dropped 3; count of bases not matched to a gene: 7. The CDR3 has 14 residues. Per the germline V gene, CDR1 is MNHNY and CDR2 is SVGAGI (reference sequence).

The chain joins TRBV18 to TRBJ1-1; D ambiguous. The CDR3 is 14 residues long. Germline V gives CDR1 KGHSH, CDR2 LQKENI. V was trimmed by 2 bases and J by 5 bases, leaving 12 bases between them. CDR3: CASSPEGSGTEAFF. In DNA form, the CDR3 reads TGTGCCAGCTCACCAGAAGGGTCCGGGACTGAAGCTTTCTTT.

This clonotype was observed at least ten times. The rearrangement joins TRBV9 to TRBJ1-1, with D hard to call. There are 15 residues in the CDR3. The V end was cut by 3 bases, the J end by 5 bases, with 17 bases between. Germline CDR1 is SGDLS and CDR2 is YYNGEE. For the CDR3, the DNA is TGTGCCAGCAGCGAATATGGGCACCCCGGGACTGAAGCTTTCTTT. This encodes CASSEYGHPGTEAFF.

Here the CDR3 DNA reads TGTGCCAGCAGCCCGGATTGGGTTTGGGAGACCCAGTACTTC. This gives the protein CASSPDWVWETQYF. This rearrangement joins TRBV5-5 to TRBJ2-5; D gene ambiguous. This CDR3 spans 14 amino acids. The germline CDR1 and CDR2 sequences are SGHKS and YYEKEE (reference sequence). With 4 bases removed from V and 5 bases from J, the gap between germline ends came to 15 bases.

J is TRBJ2-1 and V is TRBV5-1; 12 bases fit TRBD2. CDR1 is SGHRS, CDR2 YFSETQ, per germline. There are 15 residues in the CDR3. Trimming cost V 4 bases and J 9 bases; bases outside gene matches: 8. The CDR3: CASSLSSGGAGEQFF. In DNA form, the CDR3 reads TGCGCCAGCAGCCTCTCTAGCGGGGGGGCCGGTGAGCAGTTCTTC. Complete variable domain (other parts from reference TRBV5-1 and TRBJ2-1): KAGVTQTPRYLIKTRGQQVTLSCSPISGHRSVSWYQQTPGQGLQFLFEYFSETQRNKGNFPGRFSGRQFSNSRSEMNVSTLELGDSALYLCASSLSSGGAGEQFFGPGTRLTVL.

There are a few counts of this clonotype. V is TRBV20-1 and J is TRBJ2-2, with a weak D call TRBD1 (5 bases). CDR3 length: 14 amino acids. V was trimmed by 7 bases and J by 4 bases, leaving 16 bases between them. Looked up from germline, CDR1 is DFQATT and CDR2 is SNEGSKA (reference sequence). The CDR3 nucleotides are TGCAGTGGTTGGGGCGGCAGGTCCACCGGGGAGCTGTTTTTT. Its translation: CSGWGGRSTGELFF.

The genes are TRBV29-1 and TRBJ2-2, with 8 bases matching TRBD1. The CDR3 loop spans 13 amino acids. Germline trimming cut 7 bases from V and 4 bases from J; bases unmatched to any gene: 5. Germline-derived CDR1 and CDR2 are SQVTM and ANQGSEA. In DNA form, the CDR3 reads TGCAGCGCAGGGGGCGAAAGCACCGGGGAGCTGTTTTTT. As protein: CSAGGESTGELFF.

Turning to this clonotype: This may arise from a read error, as a much more abundant clone is one base away. The chain couples TRBV11-3 to TRBJ2-1; no clear D. V shed 1 base and J shed 2 bases, with 3 bases lying between them. Germline V gives CDR1 SGHNT, CDR2 YENEEA. CDR3 length: 13 residues. This CDR3 reads CASSLGTYNEQFF. The CDR3 DNA reads TGTGCCAGCAGCTTAGGGACCTACAATGAGCAGTTCTTC.

The J gene is TRBJ1-5, the V gene TRBV12-3 or TRBV12-4; 10 bases are shared with TRBD1. The length of the CDR3 is 18 residues. Germline trimming cut 6 bases from V and 2 bases from J; bases unmatched to any gene: 13. CDR3 DNA: TGTGCCAGCAGCCCCGGGACAGGGGCGCCTGTGGGCAATCAGCCCCAGCATTTT. Translating it yields CASSPGTGAPVGNQPQHF.

Concerning this clonotype: A junction boundary mismatches the germline segment, possibly from a read error. The chain employs TRBV7-6 and TRBJ2-7; D might be TRBD2 (5 bases). Germline CDR1 reads SGHVS; CDR2 reads FNYEAQ. The CDR3 totals 15 residues. The CDR3 loop is CASSLSRSFYGEQSF. CDR3 sequence (DNA): TGTGCCAGCAGCTTATCGCGGAGCTTCTATGGGGAGCAGTCCTTC.

This clonotype has more than one count but fewer than ten. V gene TRBV5-4 combines with J gene TRBJ1-2; tentative D call: TRBD1 (5 bases). V was cut by 1 base and J by 4 bases, with 11 bases left in between. The CDR3 has 14 residues. The V gene's germline CDR1 is SGHNT and CDR2 YYREEE (reference sequence). CDR3 nucleotides: TGTGCCAGCAGCTTGACGACAGACATCTATGGCTACACCTTC. Protein: CASSLTTDIYGYTF. The variable domain in full, completed from reference TRBV5-4 and TRBJ1-2, reads ETGVTQSPTHLIKTRGQQVTLRCSSQSGHNTVSWYQQALGQGPQFIFQYYREEENGRGNFPPRFSGLQFPNYSSELNVNALELDDSALYLCASSLTTDIYGYTFGSGTRLTVV.

There are a few counts of this clonotype. The chain recombines TRBV20-1 with TRBJ1-2, with 12 bases identical to TRBD1. V trimming: 5 bases; J trimming: 4 bases; junction bases outside the gene matches: 5. CDR3 length: 14 residues. Germline V gives CDR1 DFQATT, CDR2 SNEGSKA (reference sequence). The DNA for the CDR3 is TGCAGTGCTGCCGGGACAGGGGGCTTCTATGGCTACACCTTC. It yields the protein CSAAGTGGFYGYTF.

As concerns this clonotype: A read error may account for a junction end that differs from germline. V and J are TRBV7-6 and TRBJ2-5; 9 bases line up with TRBD2. The CDR3 runs 15 residues. Germline loops: CDR1 SGHVS, CDR2 FNYEAQ. The CDR3 sequence: CSSSLGLAGKETQYF. For the CDR3, the DNA is TGTTCCAGCAGCTTAGGGCTAGCGGGAAAAGAGACCCAGTACTTC.

Note on this clonotype: Germline and junction disagree at one end, which may indicate a read error. The V gene is TRBV6-5, the J gene TRBJ2-3, with D perhaps matching TRBD1 or TRBD2 (5 bases each). The CDR3 contains 14 residues. Looked up from germline, CDR1 is MNHEY and CDR2 is SVGAGI. For the CDR3, the DNA is TGTGCCAGCATTTACGGTGGGACCACAGATACGACGTATTTT. Its protein product is CASIYGGTTDTTYF.

The chain carries TRBV19 and TRBJ2-1, with 12 bases matching TRBD2. The CDR3 extends over 16 amino acids. The germline gives CDR1 LNHDA, CDR2 SQIVND (reference sequence). V shed 5 bases and J 6 bases; nucleotides not matched to a gene: 8. The CDR3 sequence: CASSPRLAGGLNEQFF. The CDR3 nucleotides read TGTGCCAGTAGTCCCCGGCTAGCGGGGGGGCTCAATGAGCAGTTCTTC. Complete variable domain (other parts from reference TRBV19 and TRBJ2-1): DGGITQSPKYLFRKEGQNVTLSCEQNLNHDAMYWYRQDPGQGLRLIYYSQIVNDFQKGDIAEGYSVSREKKESFPLTVTSAQKNPTAFYLCASSPRLAGGLNEQFFGPGTRLTVL.

The V call is TRBV10-3, the J call TRBJ2-3; TRBD2 agrees at 7 bases. Germline CDR1 is ENHRY and CDR2 is SYGVKD. CDR3 length equals 13 residues. With 7 bases clipped from V and 5 bases from J, the junction kept 6 bases outside the gene matches. The chain's CDR3 is CAIMTSGGDTQYF. As DNA, the CDR3 is TGTGCCATCATGACTTCGGGAGGAGATACGCAGTATTTT.

The sample holds a few counts of this clonotype. CDR3 region: CASSPGLAGVRSTGELFF. The CDR3, as DNA: TGTGCCAGTTCACCGGGACTAGCGGGAGTTAGGAGCACCGGGGAGCTGTTTTTT. V is TRBV19 and J is TRBJ2-2; TRBD2 agrees at 14 bases. Germline values: CDR1 LNHDA, CDR2 SQIVND (reference sequence). With V trimmed by 8 bases and J by 4 bases, 12 bases remained unmatched. CDR3 size: 18 residues.